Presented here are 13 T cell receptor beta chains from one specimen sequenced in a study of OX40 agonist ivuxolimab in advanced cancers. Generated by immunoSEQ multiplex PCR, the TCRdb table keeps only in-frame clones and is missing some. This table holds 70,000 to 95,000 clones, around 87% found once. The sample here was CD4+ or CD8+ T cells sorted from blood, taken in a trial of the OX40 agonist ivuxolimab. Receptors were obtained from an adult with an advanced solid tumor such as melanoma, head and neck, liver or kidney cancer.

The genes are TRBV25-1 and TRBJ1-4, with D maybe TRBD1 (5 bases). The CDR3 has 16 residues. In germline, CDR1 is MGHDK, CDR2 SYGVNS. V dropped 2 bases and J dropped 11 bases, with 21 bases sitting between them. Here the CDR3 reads CASSEPYRSKVEKLFF. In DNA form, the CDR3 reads TGTGCCAGCAGTGAACCTTACAGGTCAAAGGTGGAGAAACTGTTTTTT.

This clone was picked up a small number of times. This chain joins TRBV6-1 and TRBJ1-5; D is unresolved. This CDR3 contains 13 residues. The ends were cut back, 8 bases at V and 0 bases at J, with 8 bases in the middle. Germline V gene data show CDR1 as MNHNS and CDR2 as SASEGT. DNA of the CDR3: TGTGCCAGCCAGTCGATTAGCAATCAGCCCCAGCATTTT. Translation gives CASQSISNQPQHF.

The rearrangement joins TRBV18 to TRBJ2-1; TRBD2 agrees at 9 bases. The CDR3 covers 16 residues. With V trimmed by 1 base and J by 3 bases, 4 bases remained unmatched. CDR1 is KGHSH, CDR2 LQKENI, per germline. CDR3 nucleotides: TGTGCCAGCTCACCACGGAGCGGGGGGCTCTACAATGAGCAGTTCTTC. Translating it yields CASSPRSGGLYNEQFF.

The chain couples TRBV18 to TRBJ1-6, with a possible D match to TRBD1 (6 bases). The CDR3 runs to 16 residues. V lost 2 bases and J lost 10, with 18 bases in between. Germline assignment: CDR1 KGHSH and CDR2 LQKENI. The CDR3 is CASSPSPHGGGSPLHF. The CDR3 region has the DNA TGTGCCAGCTCACCATCGCCACACGGAGGGGGGTCACCCCTCCACTTT.

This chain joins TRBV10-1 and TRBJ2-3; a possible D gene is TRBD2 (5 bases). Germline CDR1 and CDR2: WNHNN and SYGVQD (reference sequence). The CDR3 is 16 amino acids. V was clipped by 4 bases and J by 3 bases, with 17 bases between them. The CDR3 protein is CASSAWRSSGTDTQYF. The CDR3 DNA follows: TGCGCCAGCAGTGCGTGGAGGAGCTCTGGGACAGATACGCAGTATTTT.

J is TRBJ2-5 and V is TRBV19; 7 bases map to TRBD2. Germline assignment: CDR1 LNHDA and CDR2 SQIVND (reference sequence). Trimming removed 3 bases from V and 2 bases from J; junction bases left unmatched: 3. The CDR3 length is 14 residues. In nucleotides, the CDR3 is TGTGCCAGTAGTATCGGGGGGTTACAAGAGACCCAGTACTTC. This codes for CASSIGGLQETQYF.

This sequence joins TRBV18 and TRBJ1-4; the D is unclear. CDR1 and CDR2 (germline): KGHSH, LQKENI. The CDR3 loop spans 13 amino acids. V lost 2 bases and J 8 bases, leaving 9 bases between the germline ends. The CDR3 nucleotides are TGTGCCAGCTCACCATATGAAGGCGAAAAACTGTTTTTT. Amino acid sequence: CASSPYEGEKLFF.

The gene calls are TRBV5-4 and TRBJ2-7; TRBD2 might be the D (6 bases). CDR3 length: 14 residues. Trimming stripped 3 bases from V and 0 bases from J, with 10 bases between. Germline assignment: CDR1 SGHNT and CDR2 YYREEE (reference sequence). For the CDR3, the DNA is TGTGCCAGCAGCTCCGGACTAACCTCCTACGAGCAGTACTTC. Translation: CASSSGLTSYEQYF.

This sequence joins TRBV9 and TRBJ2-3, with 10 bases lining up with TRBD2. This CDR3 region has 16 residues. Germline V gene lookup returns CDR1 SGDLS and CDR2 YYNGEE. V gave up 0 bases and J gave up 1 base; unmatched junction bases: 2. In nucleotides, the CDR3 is TGTGCCAGCAGCGTAGATGGGACTAGCGGCACAGATACGCAGTATTTT. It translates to CASSVDGTSGTDTQYF. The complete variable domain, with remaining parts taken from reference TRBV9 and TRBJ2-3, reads DSGVTQTPKHLITATGQRVTLRCSPRSGDLSVYWYQQSLDQGLQFLIQYYNGEERAKGNILERFSAQQFPDLHSELNLSSLELGDSALYFCASSVDGTSGTDTQYFGPGTRLTVL.

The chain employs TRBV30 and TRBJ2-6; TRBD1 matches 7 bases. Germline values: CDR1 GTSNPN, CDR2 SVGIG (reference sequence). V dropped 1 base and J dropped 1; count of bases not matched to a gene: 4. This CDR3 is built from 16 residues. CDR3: CAWSAGQFSGANVLTF. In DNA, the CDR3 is TGTGCCTGGAGTGCGGGACAGTTTTCTGGGGCCAACGTCCTGACTTTC.

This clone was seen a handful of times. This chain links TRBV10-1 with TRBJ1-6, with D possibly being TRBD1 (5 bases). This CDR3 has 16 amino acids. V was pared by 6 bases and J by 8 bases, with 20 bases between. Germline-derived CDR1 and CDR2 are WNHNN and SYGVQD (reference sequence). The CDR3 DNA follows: TGCGCCAGCAGCGAACCTCGGACATCGGTCTATTCACCCCTCCACTTT. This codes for CASSEPRTSVYSPLHF.

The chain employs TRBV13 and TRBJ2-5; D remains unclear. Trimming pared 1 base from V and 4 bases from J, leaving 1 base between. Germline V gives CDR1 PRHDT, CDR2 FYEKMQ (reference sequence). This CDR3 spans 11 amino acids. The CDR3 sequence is CASSLAETQYF. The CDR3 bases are TGTGCCAGCAGCTTAGCAGAGACCCAGTACTTC.

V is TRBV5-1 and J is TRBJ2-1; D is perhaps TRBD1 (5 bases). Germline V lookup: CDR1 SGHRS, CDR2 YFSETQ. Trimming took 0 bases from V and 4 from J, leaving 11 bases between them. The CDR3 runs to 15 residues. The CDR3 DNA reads TGCGCCAGCAGCTTGGCCCAGGGCCGTTACAATGAGCAGTTCTTC. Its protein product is CASSLAQGRYNEQFF. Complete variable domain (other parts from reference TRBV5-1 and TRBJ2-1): KAGVTQTPRYLIKTRGQQVTLSCSPISGHRSVSWYQQTPGQGLQFLFEYFSETQRNKGNFPGRFSGRQFSNSRSEMNVSTLELGDSALYLCASSLAQGRYNEQFFGPGTRLTVL.